The TCR beta chain under discussion was sequenced for a study of cytomegalovirus exposure and HLA in healthy donors. The germline gives CDR1 SSHAT, CDR2 FNYEAQ (reference sequence). The CDR3 totals 13 residues. PCR employed 60 Vbeta and 13 Jbeta primers. The repertoire was sequenced with immunoSEQ multiplex PCR; TCRdb's copy has only in-frame clones and lacks some. This table holds about 70,000 clones, 70% to 85% found once. Points on this clone: Germline and junction disagree at one end, which may indicate a read error.

Sequenced input: PBMCs. The rearrangement joins TRBV7-7 to TRBJ2-3; possibly TRBD1 for D (5 bases). The source of this sequence is a girl between 10 and 17 years old in good health and CMV-seropositive. The CDR3 reads CASSFQGWDTQYF. In DNA, the CDR3 is TGTGCTAGCAGCTTCCAGGGTTGGGATACGCAGTATTTT.